The rows below give T cell receptor beta chains drawn from one sample of a study of cytomegalovirus exposure and HLA in healthy donors. The method was immunoSEQ multiplex PCR; TCRdb's version includes in-frame clones alone and lacks a portion of them. Here the sample spans about 130,000 clones, 6.5% to 9.5% being singletons. The specimen sequenced was PBMCs. The receptors shown here come from a man in his forties in good health and CMV-seronegative. Both conserved end residues are part of each CDR3. The D gene is left open where the match is weak. The size field is filled for only some rows; it gives once, few, many or a size class.

clone size	V gene	D gene	J gene	CDR3 protein	CDR3 DNA
.	TRBV16	.	TRBJ1-1	CASSQKRVAGEAFF	TGTGCCAGCAGCCAGAAACGTGTGGCAGGGGAAGCTTTCTTT
.	TRBV28	.	TRBJ1-5	CASSLLPRDQPQHF	TGTGCCAGCAGTTTACTCCCCAGGGATCAGCCCCAGCATTTT
few	TRBV14	.	TRBJ2-7	CASSQGGGIYEQYF	TGTGCCAGCAGCCAAGGTGGGGGGATCTACGAGCAGTACTTC
.	TRBV5-1	.	TRBJ1-6	CASSRSYNSPLHF	TGCGCCAGCAGCCGCTCCTATAATTCACCCCTCCACTTT
few	TRBV19	TRBD1	TRBJ1-2	CASSTWGQGGYTF	TGTGCCAGTAGTACCTGGGGACAGGGGGGCTACACCTTC
few	TRBV10-1	.	TRBJ1-6	CASSFIPRGLHF	TGCGCCAGCAGTTTTATCCCCCGGGGACTCCACTTT
few	TRBV28	TRBD2	TRBJ2-5	CASSETSGGAISETQYF	TGTGCCAGCAGTGAGACTAGCGGGGGGGCAATTTCAGAGACCCAGTACTTC
few	TRBV27	.	TRBJ2-2	CASSPENTGELFF	TGTGCCAGCAGCCCAGAGAACACCGGGGAGCTGTTTTTT
.	TRBV7-9	.	TRBJ2-3	CASSSTGGGTDTQYF	TGTGCCAGCAGCTCAACAGGGGGGGGCACAGATACGCAGTATTTT
few	TRBV28	.	TRBJ1-1	CASSLLTGNTEAFF	TGTGCCAGCAGTTTACTTACGGGGAACACTGAAGCTTTCTTT
.	TRBV6-5	TRBD2	TRBJ2-1	CASTASGGAKNEQFF	TGTGCCAGCACGGCTAGCGGGGGGGCCAAGAATGAGCAGTTCTTC
once	TRBV5-1	.	TRBJ2-7	CASSLDAGPYEQYF	TGCGCCAGCAGCTTGGATGCAGGGCCCTACGAGCAGTACTTC
few	TRBV5-1	.	TRBJ1-1	CASSPIPGGTEAFF	TGCGCCAGCAGCCCTATACCAGGTGGCACTGAAGCTTTCTTT
.	TRBV15	TRBD2	TRBJ2-5	CATSRDRGLVETQYF	TGTGCCACCAGCAGAGACCGGGGACTAGTAGAGACCCAGTACTTC
few	TRBV5-6	TRBD1	TRBJ2-7	CASSRDRASSYEQYF	TGTGCCAGCAGCAGGGACAGGGCCAGCTCCTACGAGCAGTACTTC
.	TRBV6-5	TRBD2	TRBJ2-3	CASSYSWLAGTDTQYF	TGTGCCAGCAGTTACTCGTGGCTAGCGGGCACAGATACGCAGTATTTT